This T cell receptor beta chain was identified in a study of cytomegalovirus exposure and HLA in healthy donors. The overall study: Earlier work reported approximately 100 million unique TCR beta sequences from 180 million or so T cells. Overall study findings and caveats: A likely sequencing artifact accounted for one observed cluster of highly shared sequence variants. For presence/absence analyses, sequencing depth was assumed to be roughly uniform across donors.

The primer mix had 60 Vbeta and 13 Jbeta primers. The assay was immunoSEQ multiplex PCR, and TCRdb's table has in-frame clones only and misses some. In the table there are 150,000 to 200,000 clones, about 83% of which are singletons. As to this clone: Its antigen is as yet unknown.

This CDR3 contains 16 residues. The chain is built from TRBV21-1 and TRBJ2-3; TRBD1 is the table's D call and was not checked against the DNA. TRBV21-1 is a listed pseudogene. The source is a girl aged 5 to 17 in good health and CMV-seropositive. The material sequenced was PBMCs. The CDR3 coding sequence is TGTGCCAGACTCGTCTGGGGACAGGGGAGACCAGATACGCAGTATTTT. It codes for CARLVWGQGRPDTQYF.